The clone carrying this T cell receptor beta chain was found once. This sample is part of a study of T cells after somatic rescue of genetic block. Repertoires were generated with immunoSEQ multiplex PCR, while TCRdb's copy carries only in-frame clones and drops some. This sample has about 12,000 clones, with 70% to 75% found just once. The germline V gene encodes CDR1 MGHDK and CDR2 SYGVNS. This CDR3 is 13 amino acids long. V trimming: 5 bases; J trimming: 7 bases; junction bases outside the gene matches: 3. The chain employs TRBV25-1 and TRBJ1-4, with 8 positions matching TRBD1. This sequence originates from a boy between 5 and 17 years old. Input material: peripheral blood mononuclear cells (PBMCs). This CDR3 reads CASSRTGSEKLFF. CDR3 in DNA: TGTGCCAGCAGTAGGACAGGGAGTGAAAAACTGTTTTTT.